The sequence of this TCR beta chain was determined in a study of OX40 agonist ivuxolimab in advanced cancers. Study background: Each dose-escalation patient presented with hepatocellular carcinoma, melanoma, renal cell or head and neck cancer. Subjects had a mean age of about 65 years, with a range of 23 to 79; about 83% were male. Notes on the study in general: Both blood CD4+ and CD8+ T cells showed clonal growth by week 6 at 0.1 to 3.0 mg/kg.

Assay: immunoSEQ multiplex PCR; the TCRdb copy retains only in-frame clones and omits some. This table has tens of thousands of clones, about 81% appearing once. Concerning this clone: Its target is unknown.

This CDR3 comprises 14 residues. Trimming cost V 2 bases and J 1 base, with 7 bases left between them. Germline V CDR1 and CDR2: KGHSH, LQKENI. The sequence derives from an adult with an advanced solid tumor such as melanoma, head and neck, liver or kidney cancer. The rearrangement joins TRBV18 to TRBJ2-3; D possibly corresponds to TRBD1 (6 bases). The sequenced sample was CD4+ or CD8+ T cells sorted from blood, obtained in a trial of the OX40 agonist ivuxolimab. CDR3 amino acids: CASSPDRRTDTQYF. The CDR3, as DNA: TGTGCCAGCTCACCAGACAGGCGCACAGATACGCAGTATTTT.